The clone carrying this T cell receptor (beta chain) appeared a few times. Its specificity is not known. This sample stems from a study of T cell repertoires in cytomegalovirus infection. Study summary: Recently described HLA-C-restricted plus well-studied HLA-B-restricted CMV epitopes were used. Public signatures in TCR beta pointed to CMV infection and matching HLA type. Whole-study results and caveats: HLA-C-restricted CMV clonotypes gave the most frequent clonotype in two of eight donors.

V shed 5 bases and J shed 9 bases, with 20 bases lying between them. CDR3 length: 15 amino acids. From germline, CDR1 is MNHNS and CDR2 SASEGT. TCRdb independently ran MiXCR on the reads; one entry per CDR3 protein. The sample lists approximately 990,000 distinct CDR3 sequences; approximately 33% were seen once. The source is a human donor in good health (CMV status not recorded). Some clones in this sample may be carry-over from other donors' samples. This chain joins TRBV6-1 and TRBJ2-1, with a tentative D call TRBD2 (6 bases). The material sequenced was cultured CD8+ T cells from PBMCs, taken from culture after CMV antigen stimulation. The CDR3, as DNA: TGTGCCAGCAGTTATTGGGACTCCTCCGGCGGTGAGCAGTTCTTC. The encoded protein is CASSYWDSSGGEQFF.